The T cell receptor beta chain described here comes from a study of T cells in Graves' hyperthyroidism and ophthalmopathy. This CDR3 is built from 13 residues. Germline V gives CDR1 SGHRS, CDR2 YFSETQ. Trimming took 3 bases from V and 4 from J, leaving 10 bases between them. This clonotype has at least ten counts. Amplification yielded TCR beta CDR3 regions, with RNA transcripts as the source. The HTBI set primed first-round TCR CDR3 RT-PCR. TCRdb itself ran the multiplex PCR reads through MiXCR, one entry per CDR3 protein. This table has around 300,000 distinct CDR3 sequences, about 25% appearing once.

The chain uses TRBV5-1 and TRBJ2-5; D not certain. The TCR sequence derives from a man between 35 and 55 years old with Graves' hyperthyroidism that later progressed to Graves' ophthalmopathy. Input material: blood. CDR3 loop: CASSYLRRETQYF. CDR3 in DNA: TGCGCCAGCAGCTACCTAAGGCGAGAGACCCAGTACTTC.